These 2 T cell receptor beta chains originate from one sample sequenced in a study of blood T cell repertoires in COVID-19. This table comes from immunoSEQ multiplex PCR, and its TCRdb copy is limited to in-frame clones, with some not included. The table shows about 180,000 clones, with about 86% occurring only once. The sequenced sample was peripheral blood. These receptors originate from a man aged 65 to 85 with active or convalescent COVID-19.

The V call is TRBV24-1, the J call TRBJ2-2; 8 nucleotides agree with TRBD2. The CDR3 length is 16 residues. Unmatched junction bases numbered 3, after V lost 0 bases and J lost 4 bases. CDR1 and CDR2 (germline): KGHDR, SFDVKD. The CDR3 here is CATSDLRLASTGELFF. CDR3 coding DNA: TGTGCCACCAGTGATTTGAGACTAGCGAGCACCGGGGAGCTGTTTTTT.

CDR3 amino acids: CASSLGSGGSNTEAFF. CDR3 DNA sequence: TGCGCCAGCAGCTTGGGGAGCGGCGGGTCGAACACTGAAGCTTTCTTT. This chain joins TRBV5-1 and TRBJ1-1; D unresolved. CDR1 is SGHRS and CDR2 is YFSETQ in the germline V gene. The CDR3 loop spans 16 amino acids. With 0 bases removed from V and 1 base from J, the gap between germline ends came to 13 bases.